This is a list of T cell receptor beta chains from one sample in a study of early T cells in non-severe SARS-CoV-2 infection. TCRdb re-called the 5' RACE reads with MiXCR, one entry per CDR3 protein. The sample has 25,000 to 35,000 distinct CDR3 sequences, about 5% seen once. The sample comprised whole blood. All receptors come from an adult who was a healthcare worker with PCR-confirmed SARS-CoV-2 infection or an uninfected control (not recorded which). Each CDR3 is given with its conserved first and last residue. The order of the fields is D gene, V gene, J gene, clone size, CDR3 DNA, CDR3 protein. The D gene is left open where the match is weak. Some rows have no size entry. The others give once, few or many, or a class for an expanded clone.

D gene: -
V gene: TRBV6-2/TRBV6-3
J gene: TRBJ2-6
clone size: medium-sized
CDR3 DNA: TGTGCCAGCAGTTCGATGGGCTCTGGGGCCAACGTCCTGACTTTC
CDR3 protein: CASSSMGSGANVLTF

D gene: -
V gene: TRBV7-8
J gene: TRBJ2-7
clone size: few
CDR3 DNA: TGTGCCAGCAGCAGGGACGGTTCCTACGAGCAGTACTTC
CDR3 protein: CASSRDGSYEQYF

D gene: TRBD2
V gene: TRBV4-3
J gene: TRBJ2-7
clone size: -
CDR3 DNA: TGCGCCAGCAGCCAAGATGTCGCGGGAGAATCCTACGAGCAGTACTTC
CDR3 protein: CASSQDVAGESYEQYF

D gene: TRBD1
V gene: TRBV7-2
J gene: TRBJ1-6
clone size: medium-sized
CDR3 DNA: TGTGCCAGCAGCTCGGGGGGGACAGGGCTGCATTCACCCCTCCACTTT
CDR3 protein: CASSSGGTGLHSPLHF

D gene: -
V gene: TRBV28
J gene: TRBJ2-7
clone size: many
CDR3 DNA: TGTGCCAGCAGTTCTCATCGACCGGGAACCATTAAGCAGTACTTC
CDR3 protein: CASSSHRPGTIKQYF

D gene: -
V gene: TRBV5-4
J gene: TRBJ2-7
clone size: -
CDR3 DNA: TGTGCCAGCAGCTTGGGGTTGGACGAGCAGTACTTC
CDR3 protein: CASSLGLDEQYF

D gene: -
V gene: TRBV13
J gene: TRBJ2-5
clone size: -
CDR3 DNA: TGTGTCAGCAGCTTACTTCAAGGGTCGAGGAGAGAGACCCAGTACTTC
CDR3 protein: CVSSLLQGSRRETQYF

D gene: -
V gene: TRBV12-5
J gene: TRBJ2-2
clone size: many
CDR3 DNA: TGTGCTAGTGGTTTAGGCCAGGGGAACACCGGGGAGCTGTTTTTT
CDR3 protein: CASGLGQGNTGELFF

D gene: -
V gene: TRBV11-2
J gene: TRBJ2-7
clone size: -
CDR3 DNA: TGTGCCAGCACCACCTTAACCGGTCGGACAGCCTCCTACGAGCAGTACTTC
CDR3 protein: CASTTLTGRTASYEQYF

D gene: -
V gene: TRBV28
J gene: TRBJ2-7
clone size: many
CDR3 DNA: TGTGCCAGCAGTTCCCCCAGGGGGAGGGCGTCCCACGAGCAGTACTTC
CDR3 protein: CASSSPRGRASHEQYF

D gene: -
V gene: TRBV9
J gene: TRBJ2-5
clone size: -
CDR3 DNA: TGTGCCAGCAGCGGACTCCAAGAGATCCAGTACTTC
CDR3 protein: CASSGLQEIQYF

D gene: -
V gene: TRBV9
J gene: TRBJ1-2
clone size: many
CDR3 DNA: TGTGCCAGCGAGAAGCCGGGCCACGGAGGAAGCTATGGCTACACCTTC
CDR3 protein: CASEKPGHGGSYGYTF

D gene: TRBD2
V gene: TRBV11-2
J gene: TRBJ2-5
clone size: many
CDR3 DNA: TGTGCCAGCAGCCCTGTCCTTAGCGGGAGAATCCAAGAGACCCAGTACTTC
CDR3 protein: CASSPVLSGRIQETQYF

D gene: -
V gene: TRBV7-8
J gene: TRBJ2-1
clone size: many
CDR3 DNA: TGTGCCAGCAGCGGTCTAGCTGGTAATGAGCAGTTCTTC
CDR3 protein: CASSGLAGNEQFF

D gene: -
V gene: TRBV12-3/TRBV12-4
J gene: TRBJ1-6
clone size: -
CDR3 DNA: TGTGCCAGCCTGGCCCGAGAGAATTCACCCCTCCACTTT
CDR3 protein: CASLARENSPLHF

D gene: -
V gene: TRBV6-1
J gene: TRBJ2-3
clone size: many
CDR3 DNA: TGTGCCAGCAGTGAAGCTTATACGCAGTATTTT
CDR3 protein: CASSEAYTQYF

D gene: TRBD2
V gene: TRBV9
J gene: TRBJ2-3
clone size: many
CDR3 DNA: TGTGCCAGCAGCGTCGACCTTAGCGGGAGTCCTGGAGATACGCAGTATTTT
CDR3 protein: CASSVDLSGSPGDTQYF

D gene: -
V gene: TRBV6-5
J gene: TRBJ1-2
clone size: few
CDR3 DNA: TGTGCCAGCAGGCCCGGAGGGGGATCCTATGGCTACACCTTC
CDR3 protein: CASRPGGGSYGYTF

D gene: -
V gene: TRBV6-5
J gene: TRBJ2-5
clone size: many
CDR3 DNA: TGTGCCAGCAGCGCACAAGAGACCCAGTACTTC
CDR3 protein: CASSAQETQYF

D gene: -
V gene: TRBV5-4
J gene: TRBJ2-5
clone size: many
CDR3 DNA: TGTGCCAGCAGCACGGCTATTGAGACCCAGTACTTC
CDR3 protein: CASSTAIETQYF

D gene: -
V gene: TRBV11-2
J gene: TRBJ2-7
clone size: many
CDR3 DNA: TGTGCCAGCAGCTTAGTAGGAGGGATAGTCGACGAGCAGTACTTC
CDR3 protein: CASSLVGGIVDEQYF

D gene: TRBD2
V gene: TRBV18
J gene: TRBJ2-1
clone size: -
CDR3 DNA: TGTGCCAGCTCACCTAGGCGGGAGAGAAACAATGAGCAGTTCTTC
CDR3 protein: CASSPRRERNNEQFF

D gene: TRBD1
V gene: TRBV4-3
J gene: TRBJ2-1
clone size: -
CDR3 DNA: TGCGCCAGCAGCCAACGAGGACAGGGGGGTTACAATGAGCAGTTCTTC
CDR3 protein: CASSQRGQGGYNEQFF

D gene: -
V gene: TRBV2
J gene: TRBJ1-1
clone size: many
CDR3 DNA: TGTGCCAGCAGCCGGGAAGCTACTGAAGCTTTCTTT
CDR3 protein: CASSREATEAFF

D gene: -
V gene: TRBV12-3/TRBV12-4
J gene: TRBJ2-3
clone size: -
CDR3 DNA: TGTGCCAGCACCTTAGGGAGGGGGACGTACACAGATACGCAGTATTTT
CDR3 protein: CASTLGRGTYTDTQYF

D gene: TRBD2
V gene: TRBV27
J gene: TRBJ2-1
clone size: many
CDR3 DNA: TGTGCCAGCAGTATAGGGACTAGCGGGATGGATGAGCAGTTCTTC
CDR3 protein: CASSIGTSGMDEQFF